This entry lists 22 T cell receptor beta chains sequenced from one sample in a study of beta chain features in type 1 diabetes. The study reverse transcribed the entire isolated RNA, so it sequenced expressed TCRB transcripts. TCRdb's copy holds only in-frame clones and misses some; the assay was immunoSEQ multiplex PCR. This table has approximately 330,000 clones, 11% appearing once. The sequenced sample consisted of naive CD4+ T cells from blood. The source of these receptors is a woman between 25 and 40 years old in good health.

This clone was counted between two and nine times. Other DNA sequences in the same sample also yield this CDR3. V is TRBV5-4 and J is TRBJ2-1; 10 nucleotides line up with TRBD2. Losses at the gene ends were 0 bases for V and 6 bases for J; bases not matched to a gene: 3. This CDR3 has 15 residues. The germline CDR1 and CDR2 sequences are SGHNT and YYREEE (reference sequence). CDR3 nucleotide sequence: TGTGCCAGCAGCTTGGGACTAGCGGGTGGCAATGAGCAGTTCTTC. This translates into CASSLGLAGGNEQFF. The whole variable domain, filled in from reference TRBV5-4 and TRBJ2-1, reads ETGVTQSPTHLIKTRGQQVTLRCSSQSGHNTVSWYQQALGQGPQFIFQYYREEENGRGNFPPRFSGLQFPNYSSELNVNALELDDSALYLCASSLGLAGGNEQFFGPGTRLTVL.

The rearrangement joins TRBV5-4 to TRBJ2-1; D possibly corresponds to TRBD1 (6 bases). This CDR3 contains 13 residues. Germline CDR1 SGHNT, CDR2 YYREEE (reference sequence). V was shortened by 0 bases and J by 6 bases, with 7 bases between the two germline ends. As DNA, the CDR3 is TGTGCCAGCAGCTTGGACAGGGTCAATGAGCAGTTCTTC. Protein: CASSLDRVNEQFF. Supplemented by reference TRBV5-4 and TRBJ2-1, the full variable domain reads ETGVTQSPTHLIKTRGQQVTLRCSSQSGHNTVSWYQQALGQGPQFIFQYYREEENGRGNFPPRFSGLQFPNYSSELNVNALELDDSALYLCASSLDRVNEQFFGPGTRLTVL.

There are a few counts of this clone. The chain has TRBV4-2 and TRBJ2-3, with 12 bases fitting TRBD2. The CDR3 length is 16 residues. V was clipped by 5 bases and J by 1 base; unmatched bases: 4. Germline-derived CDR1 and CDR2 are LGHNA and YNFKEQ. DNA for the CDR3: TGTGCCAGCAGCTGGGCTAGCGGGAGGGGCACAGATACGCAGTATTTT. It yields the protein CASSWASGRGTDTQYF.

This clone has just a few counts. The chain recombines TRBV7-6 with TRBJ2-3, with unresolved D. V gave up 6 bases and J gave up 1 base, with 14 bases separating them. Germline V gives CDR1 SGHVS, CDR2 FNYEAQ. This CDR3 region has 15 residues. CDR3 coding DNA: TGTGCCAGCAGTTCGCGTGGCGGTGGCACAGATACGCAGTATTTT. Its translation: CASSSRGGGTDTQYF.

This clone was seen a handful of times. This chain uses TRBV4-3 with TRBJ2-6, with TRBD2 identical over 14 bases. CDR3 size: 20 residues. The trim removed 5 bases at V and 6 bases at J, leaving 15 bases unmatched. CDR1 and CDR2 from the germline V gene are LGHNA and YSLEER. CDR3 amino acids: CASSAHPKRGLAGEANVLTF. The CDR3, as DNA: TGCGCCAGCAGCGCCCACCCAAAGCGGGGACTAGCGGGAGAGGCCAACGTCCTGACTTTC.

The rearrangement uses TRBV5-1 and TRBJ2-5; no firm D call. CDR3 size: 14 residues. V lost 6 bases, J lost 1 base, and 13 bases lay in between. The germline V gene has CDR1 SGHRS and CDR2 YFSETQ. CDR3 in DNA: TGCGCCAGCAACCGAGAGAACTCCCAAGAGACCCAGTACTTC. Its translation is CASNRENSQETQYF.

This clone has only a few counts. DNA of the CDR3: TGTGCCAGCAGTTTCGGGACTAGCGGCCACGGGGAGCTGTTTTTT. Translation: CASSFGTSGHGELFF. V gene TRBV27 combines with J gene TRBJ2-2; the match to TRBD2 covers 11 bases. J lost 7 bases, V lost 3 bases, and 4 bases had no gene match. Germline-derived CDR1 and CDR2 are MNHEY and SMNVEV (reference sequence). The CDR3 extends over 15 amino acids.

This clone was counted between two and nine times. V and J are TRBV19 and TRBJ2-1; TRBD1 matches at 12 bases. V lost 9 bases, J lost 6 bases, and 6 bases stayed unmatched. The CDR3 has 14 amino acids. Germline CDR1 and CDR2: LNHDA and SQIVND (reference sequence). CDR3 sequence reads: CASQSGQGANEQFF. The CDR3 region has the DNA TGTGCCAGCCAGTCGGGACAGGGGGCCAATGAGCAGTTCTTC.

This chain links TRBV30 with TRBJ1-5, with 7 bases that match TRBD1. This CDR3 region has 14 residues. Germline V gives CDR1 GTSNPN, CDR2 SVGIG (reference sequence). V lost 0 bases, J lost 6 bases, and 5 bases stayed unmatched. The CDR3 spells CAWSVGAGGQPQHF. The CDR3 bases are TGTGCCTGGAGTGTAGGGGCAGGGGGTCAGCCCCAGCATTTT. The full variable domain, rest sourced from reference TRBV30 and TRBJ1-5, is SQTIHQWPATLVQPVGSPLSLECTVEGTSNPNLYWYRQAAGRGLQLLFYSVGIGQISSEVPQNLSASRPQDRQFILSSKKLLLSDSGFYLCAWSVGAGGQPQHFGDGTRLSIL.

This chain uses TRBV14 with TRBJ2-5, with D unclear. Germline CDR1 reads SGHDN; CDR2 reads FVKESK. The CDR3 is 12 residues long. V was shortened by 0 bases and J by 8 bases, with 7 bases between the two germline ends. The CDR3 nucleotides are TGTGCCAGCAGCCAAGATGTCAGAACCCAGTACTTC. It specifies CASSQDVRTQYF.

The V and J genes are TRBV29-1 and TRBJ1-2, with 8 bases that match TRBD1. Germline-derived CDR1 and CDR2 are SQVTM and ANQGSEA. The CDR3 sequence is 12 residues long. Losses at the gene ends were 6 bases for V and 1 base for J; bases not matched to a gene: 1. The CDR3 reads CSVGQDNYGYTF. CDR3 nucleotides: TGCAGCGTGGGACAGGATAACTATGGCTACACCTTC.

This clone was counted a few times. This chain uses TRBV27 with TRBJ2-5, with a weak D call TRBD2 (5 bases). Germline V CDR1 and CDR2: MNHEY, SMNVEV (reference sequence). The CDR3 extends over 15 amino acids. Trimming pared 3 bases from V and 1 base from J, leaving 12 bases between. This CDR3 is CASSLASGIQETQYF. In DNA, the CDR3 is TGTGCCAGCAGTTTGGCGAGCGGAATCCAAGAGACCCAGTACTTC.

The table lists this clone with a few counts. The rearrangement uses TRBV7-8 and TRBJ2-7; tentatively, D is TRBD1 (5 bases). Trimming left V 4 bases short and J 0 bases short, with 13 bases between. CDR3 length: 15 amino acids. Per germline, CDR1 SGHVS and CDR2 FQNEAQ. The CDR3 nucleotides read TGTGCCAGCAGCTCCCGACAGCTGGGCTCCTACGAGCAGTACTTC. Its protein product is CASSSRQLGSYEQYF.

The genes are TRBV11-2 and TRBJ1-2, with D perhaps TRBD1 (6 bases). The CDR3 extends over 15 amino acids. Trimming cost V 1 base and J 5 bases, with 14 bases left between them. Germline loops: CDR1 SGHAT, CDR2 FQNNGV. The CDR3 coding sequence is TGTGCCAGCAGCTTAGGACAGGCCATATGGTATGGCTACACCTTC. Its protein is CASSLGQAIWYGYTF.

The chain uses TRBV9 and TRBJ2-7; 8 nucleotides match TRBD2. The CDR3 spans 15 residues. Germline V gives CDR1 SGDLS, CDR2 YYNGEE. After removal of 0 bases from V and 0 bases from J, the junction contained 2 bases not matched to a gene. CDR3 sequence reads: CASSVESGSSYEQYF. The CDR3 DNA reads TGTGCCAGCAGCGTAGAAAGCGGGAGCTCCTACGAGCAGTACTTC.

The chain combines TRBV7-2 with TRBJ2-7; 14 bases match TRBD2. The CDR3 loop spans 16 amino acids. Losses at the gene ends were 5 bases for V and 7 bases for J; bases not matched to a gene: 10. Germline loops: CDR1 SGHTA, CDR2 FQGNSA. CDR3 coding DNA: TGTGCCAGCAGCAATGGACTAGCGGGAGGTGTGGGGGAGCAGTACTTC. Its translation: CASSNGLAGGVGEQYF.

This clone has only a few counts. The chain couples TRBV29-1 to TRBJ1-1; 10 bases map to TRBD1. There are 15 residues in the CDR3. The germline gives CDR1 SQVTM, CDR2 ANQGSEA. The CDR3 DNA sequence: TGCAGGACCGGGACAGGGGCGCGCGTGAACACTGAAGCTTTCTTT. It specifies CRTGTGARVNTEAFF.

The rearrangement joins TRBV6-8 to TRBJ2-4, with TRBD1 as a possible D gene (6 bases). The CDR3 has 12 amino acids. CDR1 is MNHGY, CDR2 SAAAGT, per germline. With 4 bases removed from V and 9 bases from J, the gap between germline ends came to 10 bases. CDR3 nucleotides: TGTGCCAGCAGTTCGCTGGGGGCCATTCAGTACTTC. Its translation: CASSSLGAIQYF.

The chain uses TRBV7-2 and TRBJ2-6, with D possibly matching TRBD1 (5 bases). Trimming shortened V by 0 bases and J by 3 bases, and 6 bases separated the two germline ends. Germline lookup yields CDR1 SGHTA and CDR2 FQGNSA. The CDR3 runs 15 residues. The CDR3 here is CASSLAGVGANVLTF. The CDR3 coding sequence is TGTGCCAGCAGCTTAGCAGGGGTTGGGGCCAACGTCCTGACTTTC.

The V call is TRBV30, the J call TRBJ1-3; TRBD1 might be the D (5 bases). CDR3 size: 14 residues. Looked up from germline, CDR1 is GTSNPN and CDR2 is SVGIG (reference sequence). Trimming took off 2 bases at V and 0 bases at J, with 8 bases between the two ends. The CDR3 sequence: CAWSPGGSGNTIYF. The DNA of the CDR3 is TGTGCCTGGAGTCCGGGGGGCTCTGGAAACACCATATATTTT.

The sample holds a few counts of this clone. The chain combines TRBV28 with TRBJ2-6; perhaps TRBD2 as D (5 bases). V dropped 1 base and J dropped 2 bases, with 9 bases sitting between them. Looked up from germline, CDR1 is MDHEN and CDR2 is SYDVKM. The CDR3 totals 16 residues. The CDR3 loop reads CASSLSLVPGANVLTF. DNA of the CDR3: TGTGCCAGCAGTTTATCACTAGTCCCTGGGGCCAACGTCCTGACTTTC.

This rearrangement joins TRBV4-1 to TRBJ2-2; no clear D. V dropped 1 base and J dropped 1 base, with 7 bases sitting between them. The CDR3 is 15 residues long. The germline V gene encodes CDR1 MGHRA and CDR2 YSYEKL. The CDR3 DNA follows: TGCGCCAGCAGCCAAGTCCCGCGGAACACCGGGGAGCTGTTTTTT. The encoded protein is CASSQVPRNTGELFF.